This T cell receptor beta chain is from a study of Graves' ophthalmopathy and Graves' hyperthyroidism. RNA transcripts provided the template for amplifying TCR beta CDR3 regions. First-round RT-PCR with HTBI primers preceded a second-round multiplex PCR. MiXCR, run by TCRdb on the multiplex PCR reads, gives a single entry per CDR3 protein. In the table there are 350,000 or so distinct CDR3 sequences, under 20% of which are singletons. The table lists this clonotype with many counts. Per the germline V gene, CDR1 is SNHLY and CDR2 is FYNNEI. V lost 10 bases to trimming and J lost 2 bases, with 12 bases between them. This CDR3 is 13 amino acids long.

Material for sequencing was peripheral blood. The sequence was obtained from an adult man with Graves' ophthalmopathy. The chain is built from TRBV2 and TRBJ1-5; weak D call: TRBD1 (5 bases). The CDR3, as DNA: TGTGCCACCCAGGGCGACGGCAATCAGCCCCAGCATTTT. Translation gives CATQGDGNQPQHF.